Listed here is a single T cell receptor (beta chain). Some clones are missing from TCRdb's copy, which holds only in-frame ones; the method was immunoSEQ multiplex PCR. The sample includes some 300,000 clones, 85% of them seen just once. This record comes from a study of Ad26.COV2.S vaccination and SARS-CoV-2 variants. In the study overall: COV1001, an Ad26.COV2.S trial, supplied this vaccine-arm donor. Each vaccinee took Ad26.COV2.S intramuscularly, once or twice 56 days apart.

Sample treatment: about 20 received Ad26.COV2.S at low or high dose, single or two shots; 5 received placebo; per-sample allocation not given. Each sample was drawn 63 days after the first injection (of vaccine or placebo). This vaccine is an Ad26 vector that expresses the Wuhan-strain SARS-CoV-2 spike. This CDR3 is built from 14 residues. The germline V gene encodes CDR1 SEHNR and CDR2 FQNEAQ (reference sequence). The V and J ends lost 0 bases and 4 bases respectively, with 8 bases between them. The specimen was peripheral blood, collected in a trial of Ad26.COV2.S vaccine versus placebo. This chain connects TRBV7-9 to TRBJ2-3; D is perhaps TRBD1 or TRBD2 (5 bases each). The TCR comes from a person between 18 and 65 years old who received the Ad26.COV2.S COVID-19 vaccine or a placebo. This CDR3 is CASSLARDPDTQYF. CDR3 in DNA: TGTGCCAGCAGCTTAGCCAGGGACCCAGATACGCAGTATTTT.